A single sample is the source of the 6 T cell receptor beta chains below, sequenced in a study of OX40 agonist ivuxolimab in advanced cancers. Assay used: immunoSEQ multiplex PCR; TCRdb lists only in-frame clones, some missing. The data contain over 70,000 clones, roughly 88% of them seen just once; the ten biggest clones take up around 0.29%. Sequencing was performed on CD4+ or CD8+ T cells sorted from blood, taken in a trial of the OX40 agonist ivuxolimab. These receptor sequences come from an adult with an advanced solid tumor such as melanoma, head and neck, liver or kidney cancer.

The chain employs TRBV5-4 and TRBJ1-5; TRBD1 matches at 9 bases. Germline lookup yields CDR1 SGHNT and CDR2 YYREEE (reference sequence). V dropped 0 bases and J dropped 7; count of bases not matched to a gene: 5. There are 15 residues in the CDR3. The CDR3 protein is CASSLDGTGNQPQHF. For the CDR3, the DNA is TGTGCCAGCAGCTTGGATGGGACAGGGAACCAGCCCCAGCATTTT.

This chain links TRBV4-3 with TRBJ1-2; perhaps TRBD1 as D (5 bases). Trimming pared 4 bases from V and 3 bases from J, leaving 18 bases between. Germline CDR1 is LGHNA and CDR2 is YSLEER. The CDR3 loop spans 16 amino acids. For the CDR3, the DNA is TGCGCCAGCAGCCGAGTTGGCGCAGGGAAGGACTATGGCTACACCTTC. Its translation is CASSRVGAGKDYGYTF.

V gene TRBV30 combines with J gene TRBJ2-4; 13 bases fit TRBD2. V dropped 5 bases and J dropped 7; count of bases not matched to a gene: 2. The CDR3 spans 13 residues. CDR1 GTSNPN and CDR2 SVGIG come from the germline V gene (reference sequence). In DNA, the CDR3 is TGTGCCTGGGGGACTAGCGGGGTTAACATTCAGTACTTC. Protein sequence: CAWGTSGVNIQYF.

CDR3 nucleotides: TGTGCCAGCAGCTCGGGACAAGGTTACAATGAGCAGTTCTTC. Translated, it gives CASSSGQGYNEQFF. The chain carries TRBV7-2 and TRBJ2-1; D might be TRBD1 (6 bases). Deletions cut 4 bases from V and 4 bases from J, with 11 bases between. The CDR3 totals 14 residues. Germline loops: CDR1 SGHTA, CDR2 FQGNSA.

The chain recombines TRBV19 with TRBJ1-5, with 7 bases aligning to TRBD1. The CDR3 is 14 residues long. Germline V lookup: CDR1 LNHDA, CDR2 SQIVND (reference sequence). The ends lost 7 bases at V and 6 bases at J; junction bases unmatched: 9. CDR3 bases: TGTGCCAGTACCCATGTGGACAGGCCTCAGCCCCAGCATTTT. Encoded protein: CASTHVDRPQPQHF.

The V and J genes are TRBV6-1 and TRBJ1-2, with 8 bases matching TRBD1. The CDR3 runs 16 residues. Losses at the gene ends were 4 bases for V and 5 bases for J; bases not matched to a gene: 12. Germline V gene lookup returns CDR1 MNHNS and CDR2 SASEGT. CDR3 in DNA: TGTGCCAGCAGTGCCCCCTCCGGACAGGGAAGATATGGCTACACCTTC. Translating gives CASSAPSGQGRYGYTF.